These 15 T cell receptor beta chains originate from one sample sequenced in a study of immune evolution from preneoplasia to lung adenocarcinoma. The table came from immunoSEQ multiplex PCR; TCRdb's copy has only in-frame clones and leaves some out. This table holds roughly 10,000 clones, roughly 80% found once. The material sequenced was FFPE minimally invasive lung adenocarcinoma tissue. The receptors were gathered from a donor aged 70 or over with lung adenocarcinoma.

The chain links TRBV6-4 to TRBJ1-1; 9 positions agree with TRBD1. V gave up 5 bases and J gave up 9 bases; unmatched junction bases: 7. CDR1 MRHNA and CDR2 SNTAGT come from the germline V gene. This CDR3 spans 13 amino acids. The CDR3 nucleotides read TGTGCCAGCAGTTCAACGACAGGGGGGAAAGCTTTCTTT. Translation gives CASSSTTGGKAFF.

This sequence joins TRBV10-1 and TRBJ2-7, with 9 positions matching TRBD1. The germline V gene has CDR1 WNHNN and CDR2 SYGVQD (reference sequence). The CDR3 extends over 14 amino acids. V lost 5 bases to trimming and J lost 2 bases; unmatched junction nucleotides: 4. DNA for the CDR3: TGCGCCAGCAGTAGGAACAGGGGGCCCTACGAGCAGTACTTC. Encoded protein: CASSRNRGPYEQYF.

J is TRBJ2-1 and V is TRBV5-1; D may match TRBD1 or TRBD2 (5 bases each). The germline V and J ends were trimmed by 2 bases and 7 bases, with 13 bases remaining between them. Germline V lookup: CDR1 SGHRS, CDR2 YFSETQ. The CDR3 length is 14 residues. The CDR3 DNA sequence: TGCGCCAGCAGCTTCCGGGGCTCGGGGAATGAGCAGTTCTTC. This sequence encodes CASSFRGSGNEQFF.

This clone was detected only a few times. V gene TRBV29-1 combines with J gene TRBJ1-1; 10 bases fit TRBD1. Losses at the gene ends were 6 bases for V and 2 bases for J; bases not matched to a gene: 18. The CDR3 consists of 18 residues. CDR1 is SQVTM, CDR2 ANQGSEA, per germline. Here the CDR3 reads CSVTGTGDQRYLNTEAFF. For the CDR3, the DNA is TGCAGCGTCACCGGGACAGGGGATCAACGGTATCTTAACACTGAAGCTTTCTTT.

The chain combines TRBV5-1 with TRBJ1-2, with TRBD1 as a possible D gene (5 bases). CDR3 length: 14 residues. Germline V lookup: CDR1 SGHRS, CDR2 YFSETQ. With 0 bases removed from V and 8 bases from J, the gap between germline ends came to 14 bases. This CDR3 is CASSLAGHGYGYTF. CDR3 sequence (DNA): TGCGCCAGCAGCTTGGCGGGGCACGGTTACGGCTACACCTTC.

The chain recombines TRBV7-9 with TRBJ2-1; 9 nucleotides agree with TRBD2. V shed 2 bases, J shed 10 bases, and the junction held 6 bases outside the gene matches. The CDR3 has 14 residues. Germline V gives CDR1 SEHNR, CDR2 FQNEAQ (reference sequence). The CDR3, as DNA: TGTGCCAGCAGCTTAAGACTAGCGGCGACGGAGCAGTTCTTC. This gives the protein CASSLRLAATEQFF.

The V and J genes are TRBV7-2 and TRBJ2-4, with a possible D match to TRBD2 (5 bases). The CDR3 has 14 residues. The V end lost 3 bases, the J end lost 4 bases, and 10 bases lay between the germline ends. The V gene's germline CDR1 is SGHTA and CDR2 FQGNSA. The DNA of the CDR3 is TGTGCCAGCAGCTTGGCGGGCTCGAAAAACATTCAGTACTTC. This codes for CASSLAGSKNIQYF.

The CDR3 coding sequence is TGTGCCAGCTCGGCTACGGGAGTCGGGAACGAGCAGTACTTC. Protein sequence: CASSATGVGNEQYF. The V and J genes are TRBV18 and TRBJ2-7; weak D call: TRBD2 (6 bases). CDR1 and CDR2 (germline): KGHSH, LQKENI. The CDR3 is 14 amino acids. Between the trimmed V and J ends, which lost 6 bases and 5 bases, there was a span of 17 bases.

V usage is TRBV7-9 and J usage is TRBJ1-5; D is perhaps TRBD1 (6 bases). CDR1 and CDR2 (germline): SEHNR, FQNEAQ (reference sequence). The CDR3 is 14 amino acids. Trimming cost V 5 bases and J 0 bases, with 8 bases left between them. The chain's CDR3 is CASSRTDSNQPQHF. The CDR3 DNA reads TGTGCCAGCAGCCGGACAGATAGCAATCAGCCCCAGCATTTT.

This chain links TRBV7-9 with TRBJ2-1; TRBD2 agrees at 13 bases. Germline V gene lookup returns CDR1 SEHNR and CDR2 FQNEAQ (reference sequence). The V and J ends lost 2 bases and 8 bases, in that order; junction bases with no gene match: 6. This CDR3 is built from 16 residues. The CDR3: CASSLSATSGRHEQFF. DNA of the CDR3: TGTGCCAGCAGCTTAAGCGCGACTAGCGGGAGGCATGAGCAGTTCTTC.

The V call is TRBV4-1, the J call TRBJ2-3; TRBD2 matches 9 bases. The CDR3 length is 15 residues. Trimming removed 4 bases from V and 6 bases from J; junction bases left unmatched: 8. Germline values: CDR1 MGHRA, CDR2 YSYEKL. The CDR3 loop reads CASSPTSGVSDTQYF. Written as DNA, the CDR3 is TGCGCCAGCAGCCCGACTAGCGGTGTTTCGGATACGCAGTATTTT.

The chain uses TRBV2 and TRBJ2-1, with a tentative D call TRBD2 (5 bases). Germline-derived CDR1 and CDR2 are SNHLY and FYNNEI. The CDR3 consists of 14 residues. Trimming took 7 bases from V and 5 from J, leaving 15 bases between them. The CDR3 coding sequence is TGTGCCAGCAAGGCCCTAGCTTGGGACAATGAGCAGTTCTTC. Its translation is CASKALAWDNEQFF.

Only one count was recorded for this clone. The V and J genes are TRBV6-5 and TRBJ2-5; D perhaps matches TRBD2 (6 bases). Trimming removed 5 bases from V and 5 bases from J, with 18 bases in between. Looked up from germline, CDR1 is MNHEY and CDR2 is SVGAGI. This CDR3 contains 15 residues. CDR3 loop: CASSAPGRGSETQYF. Here the CDR3 DNA reads TGTGCCAGCAGTGCACCGGGACGGGGGTCGGAGACCCAGTACTTC.

This clone has a single count. V gene TRBV6-5 combines with J gene TRBJ1-3; D possibly corresponds to TRBD1 (5 bases). This CDR3 region has 15 residues. CDR1 MNHEY and CDR2 SVGAGI come from the germline V gene. The V and J ends lost 4 bases and 4 bases respectively, with 14 bases between them. The CDR3 DNA sequence: TGTGCCAGCAGTTTAAGTGGGACGGTCGGAAACACCATATATTTT. Translated, it gives CASSLSGTVGNTIYF.

The DNA for the CDR3 is TGCGCCAGCAGCTTGGGACAGGGGAATGGCTACACCTTC. As protein: CASSLGQGNGYTF. This chain joins TRBV5-1 and TRBJ1-2; 8 nucleotides match TRBD1. Germline V gene sequence: CDR1 SGHRS, CDR2 YFSETQ. With 0 bases clipped from V and 6 bases from J, the junction kept 1 base outside the gene matches. This CDR3 is built from 13 residues.